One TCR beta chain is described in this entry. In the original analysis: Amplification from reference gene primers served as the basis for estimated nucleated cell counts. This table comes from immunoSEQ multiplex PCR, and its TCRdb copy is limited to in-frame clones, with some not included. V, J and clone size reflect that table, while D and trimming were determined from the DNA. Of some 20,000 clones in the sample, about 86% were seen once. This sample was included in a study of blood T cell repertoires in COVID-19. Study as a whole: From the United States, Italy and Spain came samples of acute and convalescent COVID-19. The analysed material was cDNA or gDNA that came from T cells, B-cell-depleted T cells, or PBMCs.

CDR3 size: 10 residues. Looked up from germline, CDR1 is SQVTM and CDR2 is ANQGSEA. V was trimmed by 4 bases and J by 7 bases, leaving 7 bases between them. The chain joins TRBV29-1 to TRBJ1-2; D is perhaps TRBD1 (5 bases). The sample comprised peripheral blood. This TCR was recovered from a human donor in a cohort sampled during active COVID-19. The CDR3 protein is CSVVGAGYTF. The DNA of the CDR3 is TGCAGCGTTGTAGGGGCTGGCTACACCTTC.